This T cell receptor beta chain was retrieved from a study of T-cell memory formation after mild COVID-19. Background on the study: Clustering of TCRs was largely donor specific.

This clonotype was seen a few times. What it binds is not known. Via MiXCR, TCRdb re-called the 5' RACE reads, giving one row per CDR3 protein. The sample includes roughly 190,000 distinct CDR3 sequences, about 17% seen only once; the top ten take 2.4%. Study-wide results and limits: Clones which contracted sat mainly in CM and EM if CD4+, and in EMRA if CD8+. There were some responding clones in pre-infection memory, which suggested that cross-reactive memory had joined.

V shed 4 bases, J shed 2 bases, and the junction held 5 bases outside the gene matches. The CDR3 has 14 amino acids. Germline CDR1 SGHNT, CDR2 YYREEE (reference sequence). Sequenced: PBMCs or a T cell subset sorted from them (not recorded which). This TCR derives from an adult woman who had mild COVID-19 (a few samples of this study predate the infection). Cell type and time point are not known. The V call is TRBV5-4, the J call TRBJ1-1; the match to TRBD1 covers 7 bases. CDR3 DNA sequence: TGTGCCAGCAGCGGGCAGGGGGTTAACACTGAAGCTTTCTTT. The encoded protein is CASSGQGVNTEAFF.